This T cell receptor (beta chain) was recorded in a study of blood T cells in healthy people across ages. General study results and limits: Long-lived donors carried more naive CD4+ cells and greater diversity than aged donors. Per million T cells, TCR beta diversity dropped about linearly as age rose.

Through a sample-barcoded 5' primer and a J-beta primer mix, a second PCR was run for about 7 to 12 cycles. TCRdb re-analysed the 5' RACE reads in MiXCR, keeping a single row per CDR3 protein. In the table there are about 800,000 distinct CDR3 sequences, approximately 25% of which are singletons. For this clonotype: The antigen is undetermined.

V lost 4 bases, J lost 7 bases, and 23 bases lay in between. Germline V gene sequence: CDR1 DFQATT, CDR2 SNEGSKA (reference sequence). The CDR3 spans 16 residues. The sample was also reused in another study, on T cells of mothers and their children. That paper notes: Every mother produced more than 8.5 million TCR beta CDR3 reads, whereas every child provided about 3 million. Among related mother-child pairs, overlap was slightly higher than in unrelated pairs, though not significantly.

The V call is TRBV20-1, the J call TRBJ2-1; TRBD2 is a possible D gene (6 bases). This TCR was sampled from a boy younger than 18 in good health. The material sequenced was blood. DNA for the CDR3: TGCAGTGCTACCATGATGGGACTTCGCTGGGTAAATGAGCAGTTCTTC. It is translated as CSATMMGLRWVNEQFF.